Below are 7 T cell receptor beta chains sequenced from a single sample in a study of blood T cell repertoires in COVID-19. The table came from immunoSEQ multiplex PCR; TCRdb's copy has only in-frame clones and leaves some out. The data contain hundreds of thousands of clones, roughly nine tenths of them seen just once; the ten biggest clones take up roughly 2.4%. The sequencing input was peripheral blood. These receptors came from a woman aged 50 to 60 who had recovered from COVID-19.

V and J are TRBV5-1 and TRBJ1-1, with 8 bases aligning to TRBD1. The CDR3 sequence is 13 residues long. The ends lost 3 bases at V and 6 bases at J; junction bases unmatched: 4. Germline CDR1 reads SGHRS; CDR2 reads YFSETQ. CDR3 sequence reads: CASSYTGGPEAFF. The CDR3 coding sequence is TGCGCCAGCAGCTACACAGGGGGGCCTGAAGCTTTCTTT.

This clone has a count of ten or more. The CDR3 loop reads CASSLSEGRGATEAFF. In nucleotides, the CDR3 is TGTGCCAGCAGTTTATCGGAGGGAAGGGGCGCGACTGAAGCTTTCTTT. The V call is TRBV27, the J call TRBJ1-1, with a tentative D call TRBD1 (5 bases). The germline gives CDR1 MNHEY, CDR2 SMNVEV (reference sequence). V was clipped by 0 bases and J by 5 bases, with 16 bases between them. This CDR3 has 16 amino acids.

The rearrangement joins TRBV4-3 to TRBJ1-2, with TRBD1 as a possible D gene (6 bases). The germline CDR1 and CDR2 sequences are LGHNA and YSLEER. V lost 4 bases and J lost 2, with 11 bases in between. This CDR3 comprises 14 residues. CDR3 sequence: CASSRSGQNYGYTF. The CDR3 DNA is TGCGCCAGCAGCCGGAGTGGACAGAACTATGGCTACACCTTC.

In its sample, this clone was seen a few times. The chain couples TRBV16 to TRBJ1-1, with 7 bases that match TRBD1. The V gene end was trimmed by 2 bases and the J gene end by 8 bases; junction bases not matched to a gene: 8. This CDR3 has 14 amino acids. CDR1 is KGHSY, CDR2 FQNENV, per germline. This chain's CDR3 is CASSQVPGGSEAFF. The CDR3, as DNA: TGTGCCAGCAGCCAAGTTCCAGGGGGTTCAGAAGCTTTCTTT.

The CDR3 loop is CASSHPTGKLRGNTIYF. The CDR3 DNA is TGTGCCAGCAGCCATCCGACAGGTAAACTGAGGGGAAACACCATATATTTT. The rearrangement uses TRBV3-1 (or the pseudogene TRBV3-2) and TRBJ1-3; D is possibly TRBD1 (6 bases). Germline V gives CDR1 LGHDT, CDR2 YNNKEL (reference sequence). The germline V and J ends were trimmed by 3 bases and 4 bases, with 19 bases remaining between them. The CDR3 sequence is 17 residues long.

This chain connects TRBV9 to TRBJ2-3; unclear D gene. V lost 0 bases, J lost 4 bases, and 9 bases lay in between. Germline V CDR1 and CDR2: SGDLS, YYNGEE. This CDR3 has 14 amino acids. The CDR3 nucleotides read TGTGCCAGCAGCGTAGCGATAGCTGCAGATACGCAGTATTTT. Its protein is CASSVAIAADTQYF.

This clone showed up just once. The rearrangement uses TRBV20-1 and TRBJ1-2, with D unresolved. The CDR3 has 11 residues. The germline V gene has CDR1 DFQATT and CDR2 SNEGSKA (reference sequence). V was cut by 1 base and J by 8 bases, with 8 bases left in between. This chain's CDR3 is CSARGGEGYTF. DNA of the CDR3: TGCAGTGCTAGAGGCGGGGAAGGCTACACCTTC.